Reported below is one TCR beta chain. The sample originates from a study of blood T cell repertoires in COVID-19. Germline CDR1 and CDR2: ENHRY and SYGVKD. This CDR3 is built from 13 residues. V lost 6 bases, J lost 6 bases, and 14 bases lay in between. Repertoires were generated with immunoSEQ multiplex PCR, while TCRdb's copy carries only in-frame clones and drops some. The sample consists of 99,000 or so clones, 85% to 90% of them appearing once. This sequence was found in a man aged 50-59 years with COVID-19, enrolled during active disease. The chain carries TRBV10-3 and TRBJ1-2; perhaps TRBD1 as D (6 bases). Sequences were obtained from peripheral blood. CDR3 region: CAISHETGDGYTF. The CDR3 nucleotides read TGTGCCATCAGCCATGAGACAGGAGATGGCTACACCTTC.